These 21 T cell receptor beta chains share one sample of origin, sequenced in a study of cytomegalovirus exposure and HLA in healthy donors. The table came from immunoSEQ multiplex PCR; TCRdb's copy has only in-frame clones and leaves some out. The sample has 260,000 or so clones; roughly 89% are singletons. Sequencing input: PBMCs. The receptors derive from a man younger than 35 in good health and CMV-seronegative.

V is TRBV7-2 and J is TRBJ2-5; 10 bases align to TRBD2. The trim removed 2 bases at V and 5 bases at J, leaving 8 bases unmatched. CDR1 and CDR2 from the germline V gene are SGHTA and FQGNSA. The CDR3 covers 16 residues. The CDR3 is CASSLSSSGGQETQYF. Written as DNA, the CDR3 is TGTGCCAGCAGCTTATCGTCTAGCGGGGGCCAGGAGACCCAGTACTTC.

This chain connects TRBV5-1 to TRBJ1-3; no clear D. Per the germline V gene, CDR1 is SGHRS and CDR2 is YFSETQ. This CDR3 has 15 amino acids. V shed 4 bases and J shed 0 bases, with 11 bases lying between them. CDR3 sequence reads: CASSDTRGSGNTIYF. Here the CDR3 DNA reads TGCGCCAGCAGCGATACCCGGGGCTCTGGAAACACCATATATTTT. The full variable domain, in which reference TRBV5-1 and TRBJ1-3 provide the parts outside the CDR3, is KAGVTQTPRYLIKTRGQQVTLSCSPISGHRSVSWYQQTPGQGLQFLFEYFSETQRNKGNFPGRFSGRQFSNSRSEMNVSTLELGDSALYLCASSDTRGSGNTIYFGEGSWLTVV.

This chain uses TRBV14 with TRBJ1-2, with no clear D. Germline V lookup: CDR1 SGHDN, CDR2 FVKESK. CDR3 length: 18 residues. V lost 4 bases and J lost 6, with 27 bases in between. This CDR3 is CASSLRFLTSRGGDGYTF. In DNA, the CDR3 is TGTGCCAGCAGCCTACGATTTCTAACAAGCCGCGGCGGAGATGGCTACACCTTC.

This chain links TRBV5-8 with TRBJ2-3, with TRBD2 matching over 11 bases. J gave up 4 bases and V 6 bases, and 1 base lay outside the gene matches. The germline gives CDR1 SGHTS, CDR2 YDEGEE. The CDR3 runs 13 residues. The CDR3 nucleotides are TGTGCCAGCACACTAGCGGGAGCAGATACGCAGTATTTT. The encoded protein is CASTLAGADTQYF.

The chain has TRBV7-9 and TRBJ1-1, with 8 bases fitting TRBD1. V gave up 3 bases and J gave up 6 bases; unmatched junction bases: 6. The CDR3 is 14 amino acids. Germline V gene lookup returns CDR1 SEHNR and CDR2 FQNEAQ (reference sequence). CDR3 in DNA: TGTGCCAGCAGCTTTCCCCGGGACAGGCCTGAAGCTTTCTTT. Protein sequence: CASSFPRDRPEAFF. Full variable domain (remainder filled in from reference TRBV7-9 and TRBJ1-1): DTGVSQNPRHKITKRGQNVTFRCDPISEHNRLYWYRQTLGQGPEFLTYFQNEAQLEKSRLLSDRFSAERPKGSFSTLEIQRTEQGDSAMYLCASSFPRDRPEAFFGQGTRLTVV.

V usage is TRBV7-2 and J usage is TRBJ1-1; D is perhaps TRBD1 (6 bases). The CDR3 loop spans 15 amino acids. V dropped 3 bases and J dropped 8 bases, with 19 bases sitting between them. The germline gives CDR1 SGHTA, CDR2 FQGNSA. The CDR3 nucleotides read TGTGCCAGCAGCTTTACTACCGCCGGGACATTAGAAGCTTTCTTT. Amino acid sequence: CASSFTTAGTLEAFF.

The chain employs TRBV27 and TRBJ2-2, with TRBD1 matching over 11 bases. The CDR3 runs 15 residues. The germline gives CDR1 MNHEY, CDR2 SMNVEV (reference sequence). J was trimmed by 4 bases and V by 7 bases; bases with no gene match: 5. The CDR3 here is CASTRTGGRTGELFF. CDR3 nucleotide sequence: TGTGCCAGCACCAGGACAGGGGGCCGCACCGGGGAGCTGTTTTTT.

This chain links TRBV27 with TRBJ1-3, with D hard to call. The CDR3 extends over 14 amino acids. Trimming removed 3 bases from V and 0 bases from J, with 6 bases in between. Germline loops: CDR1 MNHEY, CDR2 SMNVEV (reference sequence). The CDR3 sequence is CASSLTTSGNTIYF. CDR3 nucleotides: TGTGCCAGCAGTTTGACAACCTCTGGAAACACCATATATTTT.

This chain connects TRBV6-1 to TRBJ2-3; unclear D gene. CDR1 is MNHNS and CDR2 is SASEGT in the germline V gene. The CDR3 loop spans 16 amino acids. Trimming took 1 base from V and 4 from J, leaving 15 bases between them. CDR3 nucleotide sequence: TGTGCCAGCAGTGAAGTCAGGATAGTAATAGCAGATACGCAGTATTTT. Residues: CASSEVRIVIADTQYF.

The chain uses TRBV6-5 and TRBJ2-1; the D is unclear. The germline gives CDR1 MNHEY, CDR2 SVGAGI. This CDR3 spans 14 amino acids. V lost 6 bases and J 6 bases, leaving 15 bases between the germline ends. The chain's CDR3 is CASSSPPSLNEQFF. The CDR3 DNA reads as TGTGCCAGCAGCTCCCCCCCCTCCCTCAATGAGCAGTTCTTC.

This CDR3 is CASSLRDRQDIQQYF. In DNA form, the CDR3 reads TGTGCCAGCAGCTTACGTGACAGGCAAGATATCCAGCAGTACTTC. V usage is TRBV7-9 and J usage is TRBJ2-7; a weak D match, TRBD1 (6 bases). Germline CDR1 is SEHNR and CDR2 is FQNEAQ (reference sequence). The V end was cut by 2 bases, the J end by 8 bases, with 19 bases between. This CDR3 has 15 amino acids.

The chain employs TRBV5-7 and TRBJ2-2; D may be TRBD2 (6 bases). TRBV5-7 is reported as an ORF; its role is uncertain. The germline V and J ends were trimmed by 4 bases and 4 bases, with 17 bases remaining between them. The CDR3 loop spans 16 amino acids. DNA of the CDR3: TGTGCCAGCAGCCGTCCGGGGAGGTCGAGCACCGGGGAGCTGTTTTTT. Translated: CASSRPGRSSTGELFF.

V is TRBV6-1 and J is TRBJ2-2, with D possibly being TRBD2 (6 bases). Trimming stripped 1 base from V and 7 bases from J, with 7 bases between. Germline-derived CDR1 and CDR2 are MNHNS and SASEGT. The CDR3 is 13 amino acids. The CDR3: CASSEVGGGELFF. CDR3 coding DNA: TGTGCCAGCAGTGAAGTGGGGGGCGGGGAGCTGTTTTTT.

The chain employs TRBV4-1 and TRBJ2-5, with D possibly matching TRBD2 (6 bases). Germline V gene sequence: CDR1 MGHRA, CDR2 YSYEKL. V was clipped by 4 bases and J by 2 bases, with 11 bases between them. The CDR3 sequence is 14 residues long. CDR3 sequence (DNA): TGCGCCAGCAGCCGGGGACTGCCGCAAGAGACCCAGTACTTC. This codes for CASSRGLPQETQYF.

This clone showed up just a few times. V usage is TRBV27 and J usage is TRBJ2-7; 9 bases match TRBD2. Germline CDR1 MNHEY, CDR2 SMNVEV (reference sequence). This CDR3 contains 14 residues. The V segment lost 4 bases and the J segment 3 bases; nucleotides outside the gene matches: 4. The CDR3 bases are TGTGCCAGCAGTTCAGCGGGGGGACACTACGAGCAGTACTTC. Translation: CASSSAGGHYEQYF.

The V call is TRBV19, the J call TRBJ1-5; tentatively, D is TRBD1 (5 bases). Germline CDR1 is LNHDA and CDR2 is SQIVND (reference sequence). V was trimmed by 3 bases and J by 7 bases, leaving 16 bases between them. The CDR3 is 15 amino acids. For the CDR3, the DNA is TGTGCCAGTAGTATCCAATCCCAGGGTTGGCAGCCCCAGCATTTT. Residues: CASSIQSQGWQPQHF.

This clone has just one count. The V call is TRBV5-1, the J call TRBJ2-7; D may be TRBD1 (5 bases). This CDR3 has 16 amino acids. Trimming stripped 0 bases from V and 0 bases from J, with 13 bases between. Per germline, CDR1 SGHRS and CDR2 YFSETQ. CDR3: CASSLEGVRFSYEQYF. CDR3 sequence (DNA): TGCGCCAGCAGCTTGGAAGGGGTGAGGTTCTCCTACGAGCAGTACTTC. The variable domain in full, completed from reference TRBV5-1 and TRBJ2-7, reads KAGVTQTPRYLIKTRGQQVTLSCSPISGHRSVSWYQQTPGQGLQFLFEYFSETQRNKGNFPGRFSGRQFSNSRSEMNVSTLELGDSALYLCASSLEGVRFSYEQYFGPGTRLTVT.

This chain connects TRBV7-6 to TRBJ2-5; TRBD2 aligns across 11 bases. The V and J ends lost 6 bases and 4 bases, in that order; junction bases with no gene match: 7. The CDR3 loop spans 15 amino acids. Looked up from germline, CDR1 is SGHVS and CDR2 is FNYEAQ. CDR3 sequence (DNA): TGTGCCAGCAGTCCACTAGCGGGAGTCGGAGAGACCCAGTACTTC. Its protein is CASSPLAGVGETQYF.

CDR3 loop: CSGRTGTSGELFF. DNA for the CDR3: TGCAGCGGGAGGACAGGGACATCCGGGGAGCTGTTTTTT. This rearrangement joins TRBV29-1 to TRBJ2-2; 8 positions match TRBD1. This CDR3 spans 13 amino acids. The trim removed 7 bases at V and 6 bases at J, leaving 7 bases unmatched. Germline V gives CDR1 SQVTM, CDR2 ANQGSEA.

The CDR3 DNA reads as TGTGCCAGCAGTTTAGGACAGACCTACGAGCAGTACTTC. Its protein is CASSLGQTYEQYF. The chain links TRBV28 to TRBJ2-7, with D perhaps TRBD1 (6 bases). Germline values: CDR1 MDHEN, CDR2 SYDVKM. The length of the CDR3 is 13 residues. The V end lost 2 bases, the J end lost 2 bases, and 7 bases lay between the germline ends.

The chain recombines TRBV27 with TRBJ2-1; 9 nucleotides match TRBD2. V was clipped by 6 bases and J by 4 bases; unmatched bases: 4. CDR1 and CDR2 from the germline V gene are MNHEY and SMNVEV (reference sequence). The CDR3 extends over 14 amino acids. Here the CDR3 reads CASRWRGGYNEQFF. The DNA of the CDR3 is TGTGCCAGCAGGTGGCGGGGGGGTTACAATGAGCAGTTCTTC.